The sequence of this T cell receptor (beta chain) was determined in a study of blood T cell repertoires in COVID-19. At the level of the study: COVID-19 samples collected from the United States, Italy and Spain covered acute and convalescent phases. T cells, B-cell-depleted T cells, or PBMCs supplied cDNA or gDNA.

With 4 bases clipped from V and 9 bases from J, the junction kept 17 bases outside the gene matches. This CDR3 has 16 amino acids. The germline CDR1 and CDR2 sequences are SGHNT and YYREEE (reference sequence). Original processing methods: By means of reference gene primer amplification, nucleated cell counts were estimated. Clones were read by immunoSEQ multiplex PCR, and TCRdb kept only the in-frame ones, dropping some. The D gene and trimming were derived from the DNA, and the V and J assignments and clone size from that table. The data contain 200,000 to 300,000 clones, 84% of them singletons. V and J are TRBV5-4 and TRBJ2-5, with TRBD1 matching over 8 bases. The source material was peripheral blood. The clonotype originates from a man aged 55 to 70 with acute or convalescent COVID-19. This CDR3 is CASSPPPGQVAGAQYF. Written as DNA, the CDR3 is TGTGCCAGCAGCCCTCCTCCGGGACAGGTTGCTGGGGCCCAGTACTTC. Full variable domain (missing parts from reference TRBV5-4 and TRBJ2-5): ETGVTQSPTHLIKTRGQQVTLRCSSQSGHNTVSWYQQALGQGPQFIFQYYREEENGRGNFPPRFSGLQFPNYSSELNVNALELDDSALYLCASSPPPGQVAGAQYFGPGTRLLVL.